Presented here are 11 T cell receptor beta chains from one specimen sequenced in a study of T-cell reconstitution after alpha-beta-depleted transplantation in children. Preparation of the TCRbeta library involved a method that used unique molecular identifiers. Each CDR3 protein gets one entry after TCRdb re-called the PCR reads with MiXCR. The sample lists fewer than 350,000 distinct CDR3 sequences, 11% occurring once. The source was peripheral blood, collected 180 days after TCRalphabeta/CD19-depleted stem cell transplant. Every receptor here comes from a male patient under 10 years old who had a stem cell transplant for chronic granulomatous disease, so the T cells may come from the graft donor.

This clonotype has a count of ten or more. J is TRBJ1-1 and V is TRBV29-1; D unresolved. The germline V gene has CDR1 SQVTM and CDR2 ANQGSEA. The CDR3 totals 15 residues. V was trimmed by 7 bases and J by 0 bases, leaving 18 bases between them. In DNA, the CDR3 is TGCAGCGCCTTAGGGTGGGGTAGGGTGAACACTGAAGCTTTCTTT. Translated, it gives CSALGWGRVNTEAFF.

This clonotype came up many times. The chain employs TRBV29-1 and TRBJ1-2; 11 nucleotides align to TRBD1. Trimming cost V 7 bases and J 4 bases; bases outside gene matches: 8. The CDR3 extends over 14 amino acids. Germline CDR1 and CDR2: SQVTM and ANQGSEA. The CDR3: CSAGDRGGFYGYTF. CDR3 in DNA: TGCAGCGCAGGGGACAGGGGGGGATTCTATGGCTACACCTTC.

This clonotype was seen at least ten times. CDR3 residues: CASSSPDRYNEQFF. The CDR3 region has the DNA TGTGCCAGCAGCTCCCCGGACCGGTACAATGAGCAGTTCTTC. The chain carries TRBV7-2 and TRBJ2-1; D is uncertain. Germline values: CDR1 SGHTA, CDR2 FQGNSA. V lost 4 bases, J lost 4 bases, and 11 bases lay in between. This CDR3 is built from 14 residues.

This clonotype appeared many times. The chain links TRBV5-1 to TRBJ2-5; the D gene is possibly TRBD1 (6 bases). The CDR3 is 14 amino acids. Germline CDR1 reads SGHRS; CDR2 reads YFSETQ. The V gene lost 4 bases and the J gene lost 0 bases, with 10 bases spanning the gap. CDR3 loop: CASSNEGDQETQYF. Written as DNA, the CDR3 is TGCGCCAGCAGCAACGAGGGGGACCAAGAGACCCAGTACTTC.

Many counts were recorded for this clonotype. The CDR3 is CASSPLLSTGGTNYGYTF. The CDR3 DNA sequence: TGTGCCAGCAGCCCACTGCTATCCACAGGGGGGACGAACTATGGCTACACCTTC. J is TRBJ1-2 and V is TRBV6-1; 8 bases map to TRBD1. V lost 6 bases to trimming and J lost 2 bases; unmatched junction nucleotides: 17. CDR1 is MNHNS, CDR2 SASEGT, per germline. The CDR3 is 18 amino acids.

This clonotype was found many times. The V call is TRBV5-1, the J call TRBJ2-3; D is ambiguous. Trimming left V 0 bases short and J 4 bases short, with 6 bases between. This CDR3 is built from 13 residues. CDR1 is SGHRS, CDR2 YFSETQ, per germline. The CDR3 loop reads CASSLGVADTQYF. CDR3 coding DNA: TGCGCCAGCAGCTTGGGGGTAGCAGATACGCAGTATTTT.

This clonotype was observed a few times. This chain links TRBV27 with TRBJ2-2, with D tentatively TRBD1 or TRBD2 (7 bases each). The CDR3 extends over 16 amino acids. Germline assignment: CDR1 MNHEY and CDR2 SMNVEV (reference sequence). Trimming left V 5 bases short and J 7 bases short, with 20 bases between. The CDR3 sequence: CASSPLSGGVSGELFF. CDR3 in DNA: TGTGCCAGCAGTCCACTTTCAGGGGGGGTGAGCGGGGAGCTGTTTTTT.

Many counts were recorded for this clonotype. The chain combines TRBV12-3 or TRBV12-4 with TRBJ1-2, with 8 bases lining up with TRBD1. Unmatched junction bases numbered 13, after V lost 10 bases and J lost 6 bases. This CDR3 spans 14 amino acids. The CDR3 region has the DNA TGTGCCACCTCTTCGGACAGGGTGGTTAATGGCTACACCTTC. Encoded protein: CATSSDRVVNGYTF.

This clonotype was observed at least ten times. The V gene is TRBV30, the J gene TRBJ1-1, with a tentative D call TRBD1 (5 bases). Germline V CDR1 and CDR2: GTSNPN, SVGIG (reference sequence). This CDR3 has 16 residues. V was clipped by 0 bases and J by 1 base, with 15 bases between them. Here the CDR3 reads CAWSVWGSPRNTEAFF. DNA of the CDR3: TGTGCCTGGAGTGTTTGGGGCAGCCCTCGGAACACTGAAGCTTTCTTT.

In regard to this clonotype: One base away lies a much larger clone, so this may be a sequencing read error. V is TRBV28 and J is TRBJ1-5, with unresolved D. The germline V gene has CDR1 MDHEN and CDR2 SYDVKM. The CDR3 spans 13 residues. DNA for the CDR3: TGTGCCAGCATAGAGTATGGGCATCAGCCCCATCATTTT. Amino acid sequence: CASIEYGHQPHHF.

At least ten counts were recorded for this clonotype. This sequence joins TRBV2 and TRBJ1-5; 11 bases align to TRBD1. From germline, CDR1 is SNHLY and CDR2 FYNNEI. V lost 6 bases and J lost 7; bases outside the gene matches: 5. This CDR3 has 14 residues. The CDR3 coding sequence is TGTGCCAGCAGCGGACAGGGGGCAGGGCAGCCCCAGCATTTT. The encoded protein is CASSGQGAGQPQHF.